These 17 T cell receptor beta chains came from one sample sequenced in a study of STAT3 mutations in large granular lymphocyte leukemia. Study-level results: Every T-LGLL patient had at least one immunodominant TCRbeta clonotype.

These receptors lack a known antigen. TCRdb's table, derived via immunoSEQ multiplex PCR, lists solely in-frame clones and lacks some. The profile covers 10,000 or so clones, with approximately 87% appearing a single time and roughly 80% taken by the ten largest. The sequenced material came from peripheral blood mononuclear cells. The receptors were sampled from a man older than 75 with T-cell large granular lymphocyte leukemia. Some clones in this sample may be carry-over from other donors' samples.

V and J are TRBV19 and TRBJ1-5, with 10 bases fitting TRBD1. Germline-derived CDR1 and CDR2 are LNHDA and SQIVND (reference sequence). Trimming at V came to 7 bases and at J to 5 bases, leaving 8 bases not matched to a gene. CDR3 length equals 15 residues. This chain's CDR3 is CASTRGTGEYQPQHF. CDR3 DNA: TGTGCCAGTACCAGGGGGACAGGGGAATATCAGCCCCAGCATTTT.

This chain links TRBV18 with TRBJ1-3; D is unresolved. CDR3 length: 16 residues. Germline CDR1 KGHSH, CDR2 LQKENI. Trimming took off 3 bases at V and 0 bases at J, with 12 bases between the two ends. The CDR3 DNA reads TGTGCCAGCTCACCCAATAGAGGGATCTCTGGAAACACCATATATTTT. Translation: CASSPNRGISGNTIYF.

The V gene is TRBV5-1, the J gene TRBJ1-2; D is ambiguous. Trimming stripped 1 base from V and 4 bases from J, with 11 bases between. CDR3 length: 14 amino acids. Germline lookup yields CDR1 SGHRS and CDR2 YFSETQ. This chain's CDR3 is CASSLMGVGYGYTF. In DNA form, the CDR3 reads TGCGCCAGCAGCTTGATGGGAGTCGGCTATGGCTACACCTTC.

CDR3 in DNA: TGTGCCAGCAGCTTGGGGGGAGGGGGACACTACGAGCAGTACTTC. This codes for CASSLGGGGHYEQYF. The chain employs TRBV5-6 and TRBJ2-7, with a tentative D call TRBD2 (7 bases). This CDR3 region has 15 residues. V gave up 0 bases and J gave up 3 bases, with 13 bases separating them. The germline CDR1 and CDR2 sequences are SGHDT and YYEEEE. The whole variable domain, remainder taken from reference TRBV5-6 and TRBJ2-7, is DAGVTQSPTHLIKTRGQQVTLRCSPKSGHDTVSWYQQALGQGPQFIFQYYEEEERQRGNFPDRFSGHQFPNYSSELNVNALLLGDSALYLCASSLGGGGHYEQYFGPGTRLTVT.

V gene TRBV6-6 combines with J gene TRBJ2-7; a weak D match, TRBD2 (5 bases). CDR3 size: 14 residues. CDR1 is MNHNY, CDR2 SVGAGI, per germline (reference sequence). V lost 6 bases and J lost 5, with 17 bases in between. CDR3 sequence (DNA): TGTGCCAGCAGCTCAGACGGGGTTGGGAACGAGCAGTACTTC. Amino acid sequence: CASSSDGVGNEQYF.

This clone was detected once. This chain links TRBV4-3 with TRBJ2-7, with D possibly TRBD2 on 6 matching bases. The germline gives CDR1 LGHNA, CDR2 YSLEER. Trimming pared 2 bases from V and 3 bases from J, leaving 11 bases between. The CDR3 contains 14 residues. For the CDR3, the DNA is TGCGCCAGCAGCCAACACCGGGAGATCTACGAGCAGTACTTC. Translating gives CASSQHREIYEQYF.

This chain links TRBV7-2 with TRBJ1-5, with D hard to call. There are 14 residues in the CDR3. CDR1 and CDR2 from the germline V gene are SGHTA and FQGNSA. The V end lost 4 bases, the J end lost 2 bases, and 9 bases lay between the germline ends. CDR3 protein: CASSYGQGNQPQHF. The CDR3 bases are TGTGCCAGCAGCTACGGGCAGGGCAATCAGCCCCAGCATTTT.

This clone was seen only once. The J gene is TRBJ2-6, the V gene TRBV6-5; D remains unclear. Trimming shortened V by 6 bases and J by 4 bases, and 7 bases separated the two germline ends. The CDR3 is made up of 13 amino acids. Germline V gene sequence: CDR1 MNHEY, CDR2 SVGAGI. CDR3 sequence reads: CASRFTGANVLTF. CDR3 bases: TGTGCCAGCAGATTCACCGGGGCCAACGTCCTGACTTTC.

The genes are TRBV7-3 and TRBJ2-3; 10 bases map to TRBD2. The CDR3 runs 16 residues. The V segment lost 5 bases and the J segment 1 base; nucleotides outside the gene matches: 6. Germline V gene lookup returns CDR1 SGHTA and CDR2 FQGTGA. CDR3: CASSERGGRGTDTQYF. The CDR3 DNA follows: TGTGCCAGCAGCGAGCGGGGGGGCCGCGGCACAGATACGCAGTATTTT.

V and J are TRBV6-1 and TRBJ1-5; 11 bases are shared with TRBD1. The CDR3 runs to 15 residues. With 7 bases clipped from V and 5 bases from J, the junction kept 7 bases outside the gene matches. CDR1 is MNHNS, CDR2 SASEGT, per germline. For the CDR3, the DNA is TGTGCCAGCAAATCCGGACAGGGGGCGTATCAGCCCCAGCATTTT. Its translation is CASKSGQGAYQPQHF.

The chain uses TRBV5-6 and TRBJ1-4, with unresolved D. This CDR3 has 16 amino acids. CDR1 SGHDT and CDR2 YYEEEE come from the germline V gene. V was trimmed by 0 bases and J by 8 bases, leaving 17 bases between them. The CDR3: CASSLAFSRQVEKLFF. The CDR3 nucleotides are TGTGCCAGCAGCTTGGCCTTTTCTCGGCAGGTGGAAAAACTGTTTTTT.

This chain connects TRBV29-1 to TRBJ1-3; tentatively, D is TRBD1 (5 bases). Trimming removed 4 bases from V and 4 bases from J, with 14 bases in between. In germline, CDR1 is SQVTM, CDR2 ANQGSEA. The CDR3 is 14 amino acids. CDR3 sequence reads: CSVVIPGPGNTIYF. The DNA of the CDR3 is TGCAGCGTTGTGATCCCGGGGCCGGGAAACACCATATATTTT. The whole variable domain, filled in from reference TRBV29-1 and TRBJ1-3, reads SAVISQKPSRDICQRGTSLTIQCQVDSQVTMMFWYRQQPGQSLTLIATANQGSEATYESGFVIDKFPISRPNLTFSTLTVSNMSPEDSSIYLCSVVIPGPGNTIYFGEGSWLTVV.

The V and J genes are TRBV5-4 and TRBJ1-2; perhaps TRBD1 as D (5 bases). V lost 6 bases, J lost 8 bases, and 17 bases lay in between. This CDR3 is built from 13 residues. Germline lookup yields CDR1 SGHNT and CDR2 YYREEE (reference sequence). The CDR3 nucleotides read TGTGCCAGCAAATTCCGGGACCCAGGGGGCTACACCTTC. Translated: CASKFRDPGGYTF.

The chain combines TRBV5-1 with TRBJ1-1; D gene uncertain. This CDR3 is built from 14 residues. Between the trimmed V and J ends, which lost 2 bases and 0 bases, there was a span of 8 bases. Germline lookup yields CDR1 SGHRS and CDR2 YFSETQ. The CDR3 DNA sequence: TGCGCCAGCAGCTTCCGGGCCTTGAACACTGAAGCTTTCTTT. Protein sequence: CASSFRALNTEAFF. The full variable domain, rest sourced from reference TRBV5-1 and TRBJ1-1, is KAGVTQTPRYLIKTRGQQVTLSCSPISGHRSVSWYQQTPGQGLQFLFEYFSETQRNKGNFPGRFSGRQFSNSRSEMNVSTLELGDSALYLCASSFRALNTEAFFGQGTRLTVV.

The V gene is TRBV6-6, the J gene TRBJ1-1, with D perhaps matching TRBD1 (6 bases). The CDR3 covers 13 residues. The V end lost 2 bases, the J end lost 3 bases, and 7 bases lay between the germline ends. In germline, CDR1 is MNHNY, CDR2 SVGAGI (reference sequence). The CDR3 DNA sequence: TGTGCCAGCAGTTACAGGGGGGACACTGAAGCTTTCTTT. Residues: CASSYRGDTEAFF.

The CDR3 is CASSSIGGAETQYF. In DNA, the CDR3 is TGTGCCAGCAGTTCCATCGGGGGGGCGGAGACCCAGTACTTC. This chain joins TRBV5-6 and TRBJ2-5; 8 bases line up with TRBD2. Germline V gives CDR1 SGHDT, CDR2 YYEEEE. The CDR3 extends over 14 amino acids. The V gene end was trimmed by 5 bases and the J gene end by 5 bases; junction bases not matched to a gene: 8.

CDR3 bases: TGCGCCAGCAGCTTGAGGGATACGCAGTATTTT. Translation: CASSLRDTQYF. This rearrangement joins TRBV5-1 to TRBJ2-3; D uncertain. This CDR3 has 11 amino acids. Trimming took 1 base from V and 6 from J, leaving 3 bases between them. Germline CDR1 and CDR2: SGHRS and YFSETQ.